This TCR beta chain derives from a study of T cell changes during pregnancy in multiple sclerosis. From germline, CDR1 is MGHRA and CDR2 YSYEKL. The CDR3 is 16 residues long. Unmatched junction bases numbered 5, after V lost 1 base and J lost 5 bases. Generated by immunoSEQ multiplex PCR, the TCRdb table keeps only in-frame clones and is missing some. The data show 46,000 or so clones, 93% seen once. The source of this sequence is a female donor with multiple sclerosis, enrolled in a pregnancy study. The specimen was CD8+ T cells from peripheral blood mononuclear cells, collected after pregnancy. The V call is TRBV4-1, the J call TRBJ2-3, with 11 bases identical to TRBD1. CDR3 in amino acids: CASSQGPGQGEDTQYF. The CDR3 nucleotides are TGCGCCAGCAGCCAAGGACCGGGACAGGGGGAAGATACGCAGTATTTT.